One sample yielded the 13 T cell receptor beta chains listed below, sequenced in a study of T cells in Graves' hyperthyroidism and ophthalmopathy. Using RNA transcripts as the source, TCR beta CDR3 regions were amplified. TCR CDR3 underwent first-round RT-PCR with the HTBI primer set. TCRdb analysed the multiplex PCR reads with MiXCR anew, one entry per CDR3 protein. The sample includes some 500,000 distinct CDR3 sequences, around 24% seen only once; the top ten take around 11%. Sequenced: blood. Every receptor here comes from a woman aged 30 to 39 with Graves' ophthalmopathy.

This clonotype was seen ten or more times. V gene TRBV19 combines with J gene TRBJ1-1, with D unclear. The CDR3 is 12 residues long. Deletions cut 3 bases from V and 5 bases from J, with 7 bases between. CDR1 is LNHDA, CDR2 SQIVND, per germline (reference sequence). The CDR3 protein is CASSIEGTEAFF. CDR3 DNA: TGTGCCAGTAGTATTGAGGGAACTGAAGCTTTCTTT.

The chain is built from TRBV19 and TRBJ1-1; 9 nucleotides line up with TRBD1. In germline, CDR1 is LNHDA, CDR2 SQIVND (reference sequence). The length of the CDR3 is 16 residues. The junction had 7 bases not matched to a gene; V was cut back by 1 base and J by 4 bases. CDR3 residues: CASSIGLQGAVTEAFF. CDR3 bases: TGTGCCAGTAGTATAGGGTTACAGGGGGCGGTCACTGAAGCTTTCTTT.

The CDR3 region has the DNA TGCAGCGTTACCCAAGCTTATGGGGCTTTCTTT. This codes for CSVTQAYGAFF. The chain recombines TRBV29-1 with TRBJ1-1; D is uncertain. In germline, CDR1 is SQVTM, CDR2 ANQGSEA. The CDR3 is 11 residues long. V was pared by 5 bases and J by 11 bases, with 15 bases between.

This clonotype was detected ten times or more. The gene calls are TRBV28 and TRBJ2-7; 7 nucleotides agree with TRBD1. V was clipped by 5 bases and J by 3 bases; unmatched bases: 7. This CDR3 is built from 14 residues. Germline CDR1 reads MDHEN; CDR2 reads SYDVKM. Here the CDR3 reads CASSIQTGNYEQYF. The CDR3 nucleotides are TGTGCCAGCAGTATCCAGACAGGGAACTACGAGCAGTACTTC.

Ten or more counts support this clonotype. The chain combines TRBV6-1 with TRBJ2-5; 8 bases are shared with TRBD2. This CDR3 has 19 amino acids. The germline gives CDR1 MNHNS, CDR2 SASEGT. With V trimmed by 0 bases and J by 5 bases, 17 bases remained unmatched. The CDR3, as DNA: TGTGCCAGCAGTGAAGCCCCGGGAGCGGGGGTAACGTTTAGGGAGACCCAGTACTTC. Translating it yields CASSEAPGAGVTFRETQYF.

This clonotype was counted at least ten times. The chain is built from TRBV7-3 and TRBJ1-5, with D unresolved. This CDR3 has 16 amino acids. V dropped 1 base and J dropped 2 bases, with 12 bases sitting between them. CDR1 and CDR2 from the germline V gene are SGHTA and FQGTGA. The CDR3 DNA sequence: TGTGCCAGCAGCTTAAATCCGGGGAGTCGCAATCAGCCCCAGCATTTT. Translation gives CASSLNPGSRNQPQHF.

This clonotype was recorded a few times. The rearrangement uses TRBV29-1 and TRBJ2-5; weak D call: TRBD1 (6 bases). In germline, CDR1 is SQVTM, CDR2 ANQGSEA. Trimming removed 3 bases at V and 9 bases at J, with 14 bases between. CDR3 size: 12 residues. The CDR3 reads CSVDQGLWSQYF. The CDR3 bases are TGCAGCGTTGATCAGGGGCTTTGGTCCCAGTACTTC.

This chain links TRBV6-5 with TRBJ2-2; D possibly uses TRBD1 or TRBD2 (5 bases each). Trimming removed 4 bases from V and 3 bases from J, with 9 bases in between. Germline-derived CDR1 and CDR2 are MNHEY and SVGAGI. The length of the CDR3 is 14 residues. The CDR3 DNA reads as TGTGCCAGCAGTTCGAGAGGGGACACCGGGGAGCTGTTTTTT. Its translation is CASSSRGDTGELFF.

This clonotype was detected a few times. The chain employs TRBV11-1 and TRBJ2-2; no firm D call. There are 17 residues in the CDR3. Per germline, CDR1 SGHAT and CDR2 FQDESV (reference sequence). V was clipped by 5 bases and J by 2 bases, with 18 bases between them. For the CDR3, the DNA is TGTGCCAGCAGCCCGGCTTTGGCAGGACGAAACACCGGGGAGCTGTTTTTT. Residues: CASSPALAGRNTGELFF. The whole variable domain, remainder taken from reference TRBV11-1 and TRBJ2-2, is EAEVAQSPRYKITEKSQAVAFWCDPISGHATLYWYRQILGQGPELLVQFQDESVVDDSQLPKDRFSAERLKGVDSTLKIQPAELGDSAMYLCASSPALAGRNTGELFFGEGSRLTVL.

This clonotype was detected ten times or more. The rearrangement joins TRBV6-1 to TRBJ1-5; D perhaps matches TRBD1 (5 bases). CDR3 length: 14 residues. The V gene's germline CDR1 is MNHNS and CDR2 SASEGT. V was pared by 7 bases and J by 1 base, with 11 bases between. The CDR3 protein is CASIVQASNQPQHF. CDR3 nucleotide sequence: TGTGCCAGCATCGTACAGGCAAGCAATCAGCCCCAGCATTTT.

The sample holds many counts of this clonotype. The V gene is TRBV7-6, the J gene TRBJ2-5, with 8 bases aligning to TRBD2. This CDR3 is built from 13 residues. Germline V CDR1 and CDR2: SGHVS, FNYEAQ. V shed 1 base, J shed 5 bases, and the junction held 0 bases outside the gene matches. CDR3 sequence reads: CASSLGLAETQYF. Written as DNA, the CDR3 is TGTGCCAGCAGCTTAGGACTAGCGGAGACCCAGTACTTC.

This clonotype was detected only a few times. J is TRBJ1-5 and V is TRBV12-3 or TRBV12-4, with D unresolved. The length of the CDR3 is 13 residues. The V end lost 11 bases, the J end lost 4 bases, and 15 bases lay between the germline ends. The CDR3 protein is CAVSRVPNQPQHF. DNA of the CDR3: TGTGCCGTTAGTAGAGTCCCAAATCAGCCCCAGCATTTT.

Comments on this clonotype: A much larger clone sits a single nucleotide away, making a read error possible. The CDR3 does not close with the conserved phenylalanine or tryptophan, likely indicating a read error. The chain couples TRBV7-8 to TRBJ2-3; perhaps TRBD2 as D (6 bases). V lost 3 bases to trimming and J lost 3 bases, with 13 bases between them. The germline CDR1 and CDR2 sequences are SGHVS and FQNEAQ. The CDR3 consists of 15 residues. In DNA form, the CDR3 reads TGTGCCAGCAGCTTCGGGACTCTACGGACAGATACGCAGTATTGT. Amino acid sequence: CASSFGTLRTDTQYC.